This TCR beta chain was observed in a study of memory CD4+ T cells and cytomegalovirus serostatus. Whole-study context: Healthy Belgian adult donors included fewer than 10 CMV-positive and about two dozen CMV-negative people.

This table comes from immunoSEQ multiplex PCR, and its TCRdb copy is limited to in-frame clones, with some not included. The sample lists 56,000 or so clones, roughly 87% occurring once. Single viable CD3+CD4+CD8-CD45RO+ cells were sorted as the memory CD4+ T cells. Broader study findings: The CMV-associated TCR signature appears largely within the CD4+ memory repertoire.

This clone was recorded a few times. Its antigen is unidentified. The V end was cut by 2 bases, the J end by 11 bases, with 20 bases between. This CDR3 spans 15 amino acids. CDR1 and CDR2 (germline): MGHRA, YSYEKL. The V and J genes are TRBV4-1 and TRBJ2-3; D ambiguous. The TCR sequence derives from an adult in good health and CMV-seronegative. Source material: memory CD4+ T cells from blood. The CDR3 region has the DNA TGCGCCAGCAGCCAACCCCCAAGCGCCTTGAGAGGGCAGTATTTT. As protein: CASSQPPSALRGQYF.